This T cell receptor (beta chain) was captured by sequencing in a study of cytomegalovirus exposure and HLA in healthy donors. Broader study findings: The study designated 150 to 200 TCR beta chains cytomegalovirus-associated.

The primer mix had 60 Vbeta and 13 Jbeta primers. Clones were sequenced by immunoSEQ multiplex PCR, and TCRdb holds only the in-frame ones, with some missing. Its table lists about 150,000 clones. As concerns this clone: Its cognate antigen is unknown.

The CDR3 totals 14 residues. Germline V gene lookup returns CDR1 SGHRS and CDR2 YFSETQ. Between the trimmed V and J ends, which lost 0 bases and 2 bases, there was a span of 9 bases. The chain has TRBV5-1 and TRBJ2-7; weak D call: TRBD2 (5 bases). The sequence was obtained from a woman in her 50s in good health and CMV-seronegative. The specimen was PBMCs. The CDR3 here is CASSLATGTYEQYF. The CDR3 DNA sequence: TGCGCCAGCAGCTTGGCAACGGGGACCTACGAGCAGTACTTC.